A single TCR beta chain is shown here with its context. The antigen is undetermined. Early memory CD8+ T cells that were CCR7+ PD-1+ TIGIT+ with exhausted-like traits constituted the TPEX cells. Extraction of RNA, which was performed with an RNeasy Mini Kit, drew on duplicate vials of fewer than 160,000 sorted CD8+ T cells per subset. Germline V CDR1 and CDR2: LNHDA, SQIVND (reference sequence). This CDR3 has 15 residues. The data were obtained in a study of human CD8 memory T cell subsets. Findings of the study overall: Stem-like memory and precursor exhausted T cell repertoires barely overlapped. The stem-like memory and precursor exhausted T cell populations displayed similarly high diversity, which was not the case for effector memory cells.

The TCR beta sequencing libraries came from UMI-labeled 5' RACE. As processed by the authors: Each TCR beta library held between roughly 3,000 and 20,000 functional CDR3 beta clonotypes. TCRdb re-called the 5' RACE reads; one entry per CDR3 protein, DNA not given. Clone size and V and J calls follow TCRdb, not the original study. This listing includes about 10,000 distinct CDR3 sequences. The sample consisted of CD8+ T cells from PBMCs. V is TRBV19 and J is TRBJ2-2. The sequence was collected from a human donor in good health. The CDR3 spells CASSIGVRGTGELFF.